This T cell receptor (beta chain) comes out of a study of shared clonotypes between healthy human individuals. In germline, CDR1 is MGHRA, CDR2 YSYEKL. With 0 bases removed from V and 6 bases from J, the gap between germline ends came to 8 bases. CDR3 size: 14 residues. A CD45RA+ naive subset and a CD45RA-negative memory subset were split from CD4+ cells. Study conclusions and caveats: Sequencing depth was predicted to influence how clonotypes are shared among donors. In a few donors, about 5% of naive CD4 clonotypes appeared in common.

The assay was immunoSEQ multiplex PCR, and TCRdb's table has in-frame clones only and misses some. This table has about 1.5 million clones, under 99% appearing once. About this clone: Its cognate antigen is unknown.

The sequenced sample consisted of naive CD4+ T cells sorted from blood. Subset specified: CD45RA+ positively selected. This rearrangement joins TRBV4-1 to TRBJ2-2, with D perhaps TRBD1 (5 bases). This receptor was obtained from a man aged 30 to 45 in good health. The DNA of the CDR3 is TGCGCCAGCAGCCAAGACAGGGTCCCCGGGGAGCTGTTTTTT. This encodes CASSQDRVPGELFF.